This T cell receptor beta chain was captured by sequencing in a study of shared clonotypes between healthy human individuals. Across the whole study: Each donor contributed plates that comprised three CD4 naive, three CD4 memory, two CD8 naive and one CD8 memory. Whole-study results and caveats: Between a few donors, naive CD4 clonotypes were shared at a level of around 4.8%.

This CDR3 contains 15 residues. V lost 6 bases to trimming and J lost 6 bases, with 18 bases between them. Germline assignment: CDR1 WSHSY and CDR2 SAAADI. Negatively enriched CD4+ T cells were divided by CD45RA into naive and memory. Profiled with immunoSEQ multiplex PCR; TCRdb holds only in-frame clones, not every one. The table records roughly 1,600,000 clones, approximately 98.5% of them present only once. On this clone: The antigen remains undetermined.

V and J are TRBV10-2 and TRBJ2-1; D may be TRBD2 (6 bases). This receptor was obtained from a man aged 25-40 years in good health. Material for sequencing was naive CD4+ T cells sorted from blood. Subset defined: CD45RA+ positively selected. CDR3 residues: CASRELARTANEQFF. The DNA of the CDR3 is TGCGCCAGCAGAGAACTAGCCCGGACTGCCAATGAGCAGTTCTTC.